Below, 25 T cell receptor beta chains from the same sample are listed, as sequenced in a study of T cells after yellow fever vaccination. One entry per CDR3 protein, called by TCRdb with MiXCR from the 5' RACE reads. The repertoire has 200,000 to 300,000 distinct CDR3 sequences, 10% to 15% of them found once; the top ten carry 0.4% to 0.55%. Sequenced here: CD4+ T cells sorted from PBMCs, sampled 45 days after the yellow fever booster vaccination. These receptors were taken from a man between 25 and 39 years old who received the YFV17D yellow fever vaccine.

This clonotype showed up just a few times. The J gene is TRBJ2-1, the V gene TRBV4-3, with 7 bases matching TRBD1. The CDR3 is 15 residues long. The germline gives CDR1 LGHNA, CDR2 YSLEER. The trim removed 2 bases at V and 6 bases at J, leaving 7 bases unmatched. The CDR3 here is CASSQLTSGGNEQFF. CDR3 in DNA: TGCGCCAGCAGCCAACTTACCTCAGGGGGCAATGAGCAGTTCTTC.

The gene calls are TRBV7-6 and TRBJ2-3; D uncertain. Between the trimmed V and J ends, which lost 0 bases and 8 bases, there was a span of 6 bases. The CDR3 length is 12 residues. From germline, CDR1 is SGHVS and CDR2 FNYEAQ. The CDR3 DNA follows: TGTGCCAGCAGCTTAGCGTCGGGTACGCAGTATTTT. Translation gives CASSLASGTQYF.

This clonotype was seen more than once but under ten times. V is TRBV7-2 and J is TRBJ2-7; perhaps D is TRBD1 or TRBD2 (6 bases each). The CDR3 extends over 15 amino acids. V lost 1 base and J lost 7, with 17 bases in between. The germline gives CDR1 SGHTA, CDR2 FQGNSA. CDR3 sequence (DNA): TGTGCCAGCAGCTTAGTAGCCGGGGGCTTTTGGGAGCAGTACTTC. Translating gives CASSLVAGGFWEQYF. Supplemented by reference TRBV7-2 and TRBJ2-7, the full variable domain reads GAGVSQSPSNKVTEKGKDVELRCDPISGHTALYWYRQSLGQGLEFLIYFQGNSAPDKSGLPSDRFSAERTGGSVSTLTIQRTQQEDSAVYLCASSLVAGGFWEQYFGPGTRLTVT.

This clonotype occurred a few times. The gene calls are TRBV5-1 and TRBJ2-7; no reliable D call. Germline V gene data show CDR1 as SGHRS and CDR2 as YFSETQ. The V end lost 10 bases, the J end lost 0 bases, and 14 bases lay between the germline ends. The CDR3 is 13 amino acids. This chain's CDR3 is CACQMGTSYEQYF. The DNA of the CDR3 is TGCGCCTGTCAGATGGGCACCTCCTACGAGCAGTACTTC.

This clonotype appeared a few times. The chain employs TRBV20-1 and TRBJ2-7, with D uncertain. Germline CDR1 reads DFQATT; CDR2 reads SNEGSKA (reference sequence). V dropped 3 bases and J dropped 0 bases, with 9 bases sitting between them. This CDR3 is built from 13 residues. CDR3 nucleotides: TGCAGTGCTAGCGGAGAAAGCTCCTACGAGCAGTACTTC. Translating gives CSASGESSYEQYF.

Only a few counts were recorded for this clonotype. The CDR3 reads CASIGTGDEQYF. Written as DNA, the CDR3 is TGTGCCAGCATCGGGACAGGGGACGAGCAGTACTTC. The chain joins TRBV7-9 to TRBJ2-7; TRBD1 matches at 10 bases. The CDR3 totals 12 residues. Germline CDR1 is SEHNR and CDR2 is FQNEAQ (reference sequence). V dropped 7 bases and J dropped 5; count of bases not matched to a gene: 2.

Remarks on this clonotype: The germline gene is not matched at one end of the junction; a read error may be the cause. DNA for the CDR3: TGTGCCAGGAGCTTGGTGTCTGGCTCTGGCTACACCTTC. This codes for CARSLVSGSGYTF. The chain couples TRBV5-6 to TRBJ1-2; D is unclear. This CDR3 region has 13 residues. The germline V gene has CDR1 SGHDT and CDR2 YYEEEE.

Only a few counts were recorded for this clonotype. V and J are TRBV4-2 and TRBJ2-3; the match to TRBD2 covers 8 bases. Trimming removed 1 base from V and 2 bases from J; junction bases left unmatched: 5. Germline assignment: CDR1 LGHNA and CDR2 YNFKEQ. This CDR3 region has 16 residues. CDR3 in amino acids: CASSQVRGGTTDTQYF. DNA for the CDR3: TGTGCCAGCAGCCAAGTCCGGGGGGGGACCACAGATACGCAGTATTTT.

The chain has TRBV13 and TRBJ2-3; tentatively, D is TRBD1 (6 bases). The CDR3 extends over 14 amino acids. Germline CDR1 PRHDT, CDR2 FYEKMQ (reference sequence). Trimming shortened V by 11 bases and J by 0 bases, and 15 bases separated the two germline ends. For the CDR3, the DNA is TGTGCCGTACAAAGGACAGCTAGCACAGATACGCAGTATTTT. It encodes CAVQRTASTDTQYF.

The CDR3 nucleotides read TGTGCCAGCAGCCTCGGGAGGAAGACAGATACGCAGTATTTT. Its translation: CASSLGRKTDTQYF. The chain combines TRBV7-2 with TRBJ2-3; 7 bases are shared with TRBD2. The CDR3 loop spans 14 amino acids. Germline V gives CDR1 SGHTA, CDR2 FQGNSA. Losses at the gene ends were 5 bases for V and 3 bases for J; bases not matched to a gene: 5.

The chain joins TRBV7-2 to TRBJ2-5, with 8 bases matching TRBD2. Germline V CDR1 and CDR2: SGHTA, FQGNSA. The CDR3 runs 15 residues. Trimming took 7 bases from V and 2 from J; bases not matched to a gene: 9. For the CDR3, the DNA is TGTGCCAGCACCCTGGAGGCGGGAGGACAAGAGACCCAGTACTTC. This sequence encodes CASTLEAGGQETQYF.

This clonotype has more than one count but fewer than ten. CDR3 region: CASSLDGANYGYTF. The CDR3 coding sequence is TGTGCCAGCAGCTTAGACGGGGCTAACTATGGCTACACCTTC. The gene calls are TRBV7-2 and TRBJ1-2; D unresolved. Germline assignment: CDR1 SGHTA and CDR2 FQGNSA. Trimming removed 1 base from V and 0 bases from J, with 6 bases in between. This CDR3 region has 14 residues.

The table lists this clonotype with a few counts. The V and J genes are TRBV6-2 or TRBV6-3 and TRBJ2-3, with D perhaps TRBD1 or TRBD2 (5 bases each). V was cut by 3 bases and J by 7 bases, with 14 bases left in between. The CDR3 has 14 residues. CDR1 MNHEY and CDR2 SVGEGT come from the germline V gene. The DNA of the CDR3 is TGTGCCAGCAGTTATGGGACGGCGCGGTATACGCAGTATTTT. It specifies CASSYGTARYTQYF.

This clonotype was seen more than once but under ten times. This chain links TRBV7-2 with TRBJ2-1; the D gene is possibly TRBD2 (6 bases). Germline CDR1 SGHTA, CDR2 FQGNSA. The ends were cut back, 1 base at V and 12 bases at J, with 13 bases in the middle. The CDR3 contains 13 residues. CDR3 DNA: TGTGCCAGCAGCTTAGGTGCCCGGGACTCGCAGTTCTTC. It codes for CASSLGARDSQFF.

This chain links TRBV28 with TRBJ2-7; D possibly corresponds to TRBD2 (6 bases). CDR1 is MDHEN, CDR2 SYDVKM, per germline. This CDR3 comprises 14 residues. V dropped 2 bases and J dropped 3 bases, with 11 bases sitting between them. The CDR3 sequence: CASSLRGGHYEQYF. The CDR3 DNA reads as TGTGCCAGCAGTTTAAGAGGAGGGCACTACGAGCAGTACTTC. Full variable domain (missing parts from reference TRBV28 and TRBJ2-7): DVKVTQSSRYLVKRTGEKVFLECVQDMDHENMFWYRQDPGLGLRLIYFSYDVKMKEKGDIPEGYSVSREKKERFSLILESASTNQTSMYLCASSLRGGHYEQYFGPGTRLTVT.

Here the CDR3 DNA reads TGTGCCAGCAGCCAACCCGGGCGCACAGATACGCAGTATTTT. This codes for CASSQPGRTDTQYF. V and J are TRBV3-1 and TRBJ2-3; no firm D call. The germline gives CDR1 LGHDT, CDR2 YNNKEL (reference sequence). V was shortened by 2 bases and J by 1 base, with 7 bases between the two germline ends. The CDR3 runs to 14 residues.

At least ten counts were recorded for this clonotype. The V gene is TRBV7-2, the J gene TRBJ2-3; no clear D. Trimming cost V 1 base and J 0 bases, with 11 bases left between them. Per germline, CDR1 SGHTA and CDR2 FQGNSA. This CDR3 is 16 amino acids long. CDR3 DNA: TGTGCCAGCAGCTTAGAAGGACCCCTTAGCACAGATACGCAGTATTTT. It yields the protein CASSLEGPLSTDTQYF.

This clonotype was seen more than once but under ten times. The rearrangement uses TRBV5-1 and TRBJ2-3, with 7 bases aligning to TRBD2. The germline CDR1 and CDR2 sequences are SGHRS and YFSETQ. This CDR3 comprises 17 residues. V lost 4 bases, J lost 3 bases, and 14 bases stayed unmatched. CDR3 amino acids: CASSLEGFGGRTDTQYF. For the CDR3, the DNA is TGCGCCAGCAGCCTCGAAGGGTTTGGCGGGAGAACAGATACGCAGTATTTT.

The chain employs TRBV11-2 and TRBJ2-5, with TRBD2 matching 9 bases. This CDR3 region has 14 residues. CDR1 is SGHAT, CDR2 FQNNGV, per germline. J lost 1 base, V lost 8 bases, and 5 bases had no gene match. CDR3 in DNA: TGTGCCAGCTCGAAAGCGGGGGGCCAAGAGACCCAGTACTTC. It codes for CASSKAGGQETQYF.

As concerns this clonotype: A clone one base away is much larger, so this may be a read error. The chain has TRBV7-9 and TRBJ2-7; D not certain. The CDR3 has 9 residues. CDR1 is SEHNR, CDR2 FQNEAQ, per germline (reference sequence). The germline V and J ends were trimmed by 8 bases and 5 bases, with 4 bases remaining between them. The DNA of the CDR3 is TGTGCCAGCGGGGACGAGCAGTACTTC. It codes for CASGDEQYF. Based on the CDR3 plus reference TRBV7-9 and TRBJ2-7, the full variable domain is DTGVSQNPRHKITKRGQNVTFRCDPISEHNRLYWYRQTLGQGPEFLTYFQNEAQLEKSRLLSDRFSAERPKGSFSTLEIQRTEQGDSAMYLCASGDEQYFGPGTRLTVT.

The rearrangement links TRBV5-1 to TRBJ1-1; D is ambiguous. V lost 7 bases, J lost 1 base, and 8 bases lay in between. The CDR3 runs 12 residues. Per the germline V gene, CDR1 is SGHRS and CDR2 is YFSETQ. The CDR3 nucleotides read TGCGCCAGCGGACGACAGAACACTGAAGCTTTCTTT. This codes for CASGRQNTEAFF.

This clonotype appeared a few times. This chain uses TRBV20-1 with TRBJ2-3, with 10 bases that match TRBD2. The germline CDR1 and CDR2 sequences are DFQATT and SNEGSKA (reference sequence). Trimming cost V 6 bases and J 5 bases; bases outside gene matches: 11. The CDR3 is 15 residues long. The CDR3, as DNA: TGCAGTGCACCGCCCGCTAGCGGGAGTGGAGATACGCAGTATTTT. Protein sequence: CSAPPASGSGDTQYF.

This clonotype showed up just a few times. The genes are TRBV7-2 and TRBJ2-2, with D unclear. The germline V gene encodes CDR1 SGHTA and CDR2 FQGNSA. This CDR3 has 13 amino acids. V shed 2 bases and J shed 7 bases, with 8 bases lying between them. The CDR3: CASSLMAVGELFF. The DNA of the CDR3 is TGTGCCAGCAGCTTAATGGCTGTCGGGGAGCTGTTTTTT.

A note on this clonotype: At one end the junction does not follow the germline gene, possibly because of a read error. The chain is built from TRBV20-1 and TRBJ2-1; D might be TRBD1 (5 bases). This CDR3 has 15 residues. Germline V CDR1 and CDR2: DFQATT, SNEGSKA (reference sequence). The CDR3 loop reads CSARLGRQAYNEQLF. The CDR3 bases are TGCAGTGCTAGACTGGGGCGGCAAGCCTACAATGAGCAGCTCTTC.

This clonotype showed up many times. CDR3 sequence reads: CASSLQRNTGELFF. CDR3 nucleotide sequence: TGCGCCAGCAGCTTGCAACGGAACACCGGGGAGCTGTTTTTT. The chain joins TRBV5-1 to TRBJ2-2; no firm D call. The CDR3 runs to 14 residues. Per the germline V gene, CDR1 is SGHRS and CDR2 is YFSETQ. The V and J ends lost 1 base and 1 base respectively, with 5 bases between them.